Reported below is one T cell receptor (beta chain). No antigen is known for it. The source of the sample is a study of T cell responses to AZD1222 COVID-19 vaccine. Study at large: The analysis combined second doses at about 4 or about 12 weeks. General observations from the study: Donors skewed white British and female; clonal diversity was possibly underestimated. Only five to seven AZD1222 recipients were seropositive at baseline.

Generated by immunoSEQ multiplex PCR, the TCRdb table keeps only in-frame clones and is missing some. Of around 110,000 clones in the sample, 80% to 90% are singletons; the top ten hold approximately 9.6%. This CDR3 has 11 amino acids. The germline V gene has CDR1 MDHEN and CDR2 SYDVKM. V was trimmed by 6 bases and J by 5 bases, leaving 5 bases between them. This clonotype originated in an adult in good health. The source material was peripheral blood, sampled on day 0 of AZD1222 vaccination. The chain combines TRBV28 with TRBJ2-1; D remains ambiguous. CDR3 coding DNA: TGTGCCAGCAGGCGAGACAATGAGCAGTTCTTC. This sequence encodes CASRRDNEQFF. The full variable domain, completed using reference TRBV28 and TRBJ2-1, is DVKVTQSSRYLVKRTGEKVFLECVQDMDHENMFWYRQDPGLGLRLIYFSYDVKMKEKGDIPEGYSVSREKKERFSLILESASTNQTSMYLCASRRDNEQFFGPGTRLTVL.